The 10 T cell receptor beta chains reported below all come from one sample, sequenced in a study of T cell changes during pregnancy in multiple sclerosis. Here immunoSEQ multiplex PCR was the method, and the copy in TCRdb shows in-frame clones only, minus some. The sample lists roughly 100,000 clones, 91% occurring once. Sequenced material: peripheral blood, taken before pregnancy. The receptors originated from a female donor with multiple sclerosis, enrolled in a pregnancy study.

The V call is TRBV27, the J call TRBJ2-3; 8 bases are a match to TRBD2. There are 15 residues in the CDR3. V dropped 5 bases and J dropped 0; count of bases not matched to a gene: 4. The germline V gene encodes CDR1 MNHEY and CDR2 SMNVEV (reference sequence). DNA of the CDR3: TGTGCCAGCAGTCCGTTAGCGGGAAGCACAGATACGCAGTATTTT. The encoded protein is CASSPLAGSTDTQYF.

The sample holds one count of this clone. V is TRBV2 and J is TRBJ1-4; maybe TRBD1 (6 bases). Germline V gives CDR1 SNHLY, CDR2 FYNNEI. Trimming cost V 5 bases and J 5 bases, with 9 bases left between them. This CDR3 has 13 amino acids. The CDR3 loop reads CASSSGENEKLFF. The CDR3 nucleotides read TGTGCCAGCAGTTCAGGGGAGAATGAAAAACTGTTTTTT.

This clone was observed once. The chain carries TRBV9 and TRBJ1-4; a possible D gene is TRBD1 (5 bases). This CDR3 region has 15 residues. The V gene's germline CDR1 is SGDLS and CDR2 YYNGEE. Trimming removed 0 bases at V and 8 bases at J, with 14 bases between. The CDR3 DNA reads as TGTGCCAGCAGCGTAGCTCCGCAGGGCCAGGAAAAACTGTTTTTT. As protein: CASSVAPQGQEKLFF.

The chain carries TRBV7-2 and TRBJ2-5, with 13 positions matching TRBD2. Germline CDR1 SGHTA, CDR2 FQGNSA. This CDR3 is built from 16 residues. V was clipped by 3 bases and J by 4 bases; unmatched bases: 5. CDR3 in DNA: TGTGCCAGCAGCTTTACTAGCGGGGGGGCTACAGAGACCCAGTACTTC. This translates into CASSFTSGGATETQYF.

The V and J genes are TRBV19 and TRBJ2-3; 14 positions agree with TRBD2. The germline V gene has CDR1 LNHDA and CDR2 SQIVND (reference sequence). The CDR3 sequence is 16 residues long. V lost 3 bases and J lost 6; bases outside the gene matches: 5. The chain's CDR3 is CASSMRTSGRTDTQYF. CDR3 bases: TGTGCCAGTAGTATGAGGACTAGCGGGAGGACCGATACGCAGTATTTT.

The rearrangement joins TRBV15 to TRBJ2-4; TRBD2 aligns across 8 bases. The length of the CDR3 is 16 residues. The germline V gene encodes CDR1 LNHNV and CDR2 YYDKDF (reference sequence). V gave up 5 bases and J gave up 1 base; unmatched junction bases: 7. DNA of the CDR3: TGTGCCACCAGCCTCCGGGGGGGCTCGGCCAAAAACATTCAGTACTTC. This sequence encodes CATSLRGGSAKNIQYF.

This chain joins TRBV28 and TRBJ1-2, with D maybe TRBD1 (6 bases). This CDR3 has 13 amino acids. CDR1 MDHEN and CDR2 SYDVKM come from the germline V gene. With 5 bases removed from V and 4 bases from J, the gap between germline ends came to 11 bases. The CDR3 coding sequence is TGTGCCAGCAGTCCTGCCAGGGGCTATGGCTACACCTTC. This encodes CASSPARGYGYTF.

The chain has TRBV7-6 and TRBJ1-2; TRBD1 matches at 10 bases. V lost 1 base and J lost 6; bases outside the gene matches: 5. This CDR3 contains 15 residues. CDR1 SGHVS and CDR2 FNYEAQ come from the germline V gene. CDR3 region: CASSLGQGALNGYTF. CDR3 bases: TGTGCCAGCAGCTTAGGACAGGGGGCGCTTAATGGCTACACCTTC.

The V gene is TRBV27, the J gene TRBJ2-1; 12 bases agree with TRBD2. V lost 7 bases and J lost 3; bases outside the gene matches: 1. The CDR3 has 14 amino acids. CDR1 is MNHEY and CDR2 is SMNVEV in the germline V gene (reference sequence). In nucleotides, the CDR3 is TGTGCCAGCAAGACTAGCGGGAGCTACAATGAGCAGTTCTTC. Its protein is CASKTSGSYNEQFF.

V gene TRBV10-3 combines with J gene TRBJ2-1; D is possibly TRBD1 (6 bases). V was shortened by 2 bases and J by 10 bases, with 12 bases between the two germline ends. Per germline, CDR1 ENHRY and CDR2 SYGVKD. The CDR3 is 13 residues long. The CDR3 bases are TGTGCCATCAGTGAGGGACCCGGGACAGAGCAGTTCTTC. Translated, it gives CAISEGPGTEQFF.